Each of the 20 T cell receptor beta chains below was sequenced from the same sample in a study of blood T cell repertoires in COVID-19. Assay used: immunoSEQ multiplex PCR; TCRdb lists only in-frame clones, some missing. The data show approximately 200,000 clones, roughly 87% seen once. Sample: peripheral blood. The receptors were sampled from a man aged 40-55 years with active or convalescent COVID-19.

This chain joins TRBV29-1 and TRBJ1-1; no reliable D call. The germline V and J ends were trimmed by 7 bases and 1 base, with 7 bases remaining between them. CDR3 length: 11 residues. The germline V gene encodes CDR1 SQVTM and CDR2 ANQGSEA. The CDR3: CSAEPNTEAFF. In DNA, the CDR3 is TGCAGCGCCGAGCCGAACACTGAAGCTTTCTTT.

The chain has TRBV30 and TRBJ1-3; D may be TRBD1 (5 bases). CDR3 length: 13 amino acids. Deletions cut 5 bases from V and 3 bases from J, with 11 bases between. The germline V gene has CDR1 GTSNPN and CDR2 SVGIG (reference sequence). CDR3 bases: TGTGCCTGGGACCGGGACTTTGGAAACACCATATATTTT. Protein: CAWDRDFGNTIYF.

The CDR3 loop reads CATSDPGDYGYTF. The CDR3 bases are TGTGCCACCAGTGACCCGGGGGACTATGGCTACACCTTC. This chain joins TRBV24-1 and TRBJ1-2; TRBD1 is a possible D gene (5 bases). The CDR3 length is 13 residues. CDR1 KGHDR and CDR2 SFDVKD come from the germline V gene. Trimming stripped 4 bases from V and 3 bases from J, with 8 bases between.

The chain combines TRBV28 with TRBJ1-2; 9 bases align to TRBD1. Germline trimming cut 5 bases from V and 7 bases from J; bases unmatched to any gene: 8. Germline CDR1 MDHEN, CDR2 SYDVKM. The CDR3 loop spans 14 amino acids. The CDR3: CASSPGQGASGYTF. The CDR3 nucleotides read TGTGCCAGCAGTCCGGGACAGGGTGCGAGTGGCTACACCTTC.

The rearrangement links TRBV3-1 (or the pseudogene TRBV3-2) to TRBJ2-1; 14 nucleotides align to TRBD2. This CDR3 region has 19 residues. Looked up from germline, CDR1 is LGHDT and CDR2 is YNNKEL (reference sequence). The V gene end was trimmed by 0 bases and the J gene end by 7 bases; junction bases not matched to a gene: 11. DNA for the CDR3: TGTGCCAGCAGCCAAGATTTTCAGGGCGGGACTAGCGGGAGTAATGAGCAGTTCTTC. This sequence encodes CASSQDFQGGTSGSNEQFF.

This clone was picked up one time. V gene TRBV5-1 combines with J gene TRBJ2-3; D gene uncertain. In germline, CDR1 is SGHRS, CDR2 YFSETQ. V was clipped by 0 bases and J by 7 bases, with 9 bases between them. CDR3 length equals 13 residues. CDR3 residues: CASSLAGANTQYF. CDR3 nucleotide sequence: TGCGCCAGCAGCTTGGCGGGTGCGAATACGCAGTATTTT.

The J gene is TRBJ1-1, the V gene TRBV2; TRBD1 agrees at 7 bases. CDR1 SNHLY and CDR2 FYNNEI come from the germline V gene. V lost 2 bases and J lost 10; bases outside the gene matches: 19. The CDR3 runs 17 residues. The CDR3 here is CASSEWGAGQGGGPAFF. DNA of the CDR3: TGTGCCAGCAGTGAATGGGGGGCGGGGCAGGGGGGAGGTCCAGCTTTCTTT.

The rearrangement joins TRBV28 to TRBJ1-2, with no clear D. The CDR3 totals 14 residues. Germline CDR1 reads MDHEN; CDR2 reads SYDVKM. Between the trimmed V and J ends, which lost 6 bases and 3 bases, there was a span of 14 bases. CDR3 bases: TGTGCCAGCAGCCTCCCCGGGAGCTACTATGGCTACACCTTC. As protein: CASSLPGSYYGYTF.

The chain has TRBV29-1 and TRBJ1-2; the match to TRBD1 covers 8 bases. The CDR3 contains 12 residues. V dropped 5 bases and J dropped 6; count of bases not matched to a gene: 5. Germline CDR1 reads SQVTM; CDR2 reads ANQGSEA. This CDR3 is CSVRTGQHGYTF. CDR3 bases: TGCAGCGTTAGGACAGGGCAACATGGCTACACCTTC. Looking up the rest from reference TRBV29-1 and TRBJ1-2 gives the full variable domain: SAVISQKPSRDICQRGTSLTIQCQVDSQVTMMFWYRQQPGQSLTLIATANQGSEATYESGFVIDKFPISRPNLTFSTLTVSNMSPEDSSIYLCSVRTGQHGYTFGSGTRLTVV.

The chain recombines TRBV14 with TRBJ2-3; TRBD2 aligns across 11 bases. The V gene's germline CDR1 is SGHDN and CDR2 FVKESK. The CDR3 runs 18 residues. After removal of 0 bases from V and 2 bases from J, the junction contained 7 bases not matched to a gene. The CDR3 loop reads CASSQEAGTSGNTDTQYF. In DNA form, the CDR3 reads TGTGCCAGCAGCCAAGAAGCGGGGACTAGCGGTAACACAGATACGCAGTATTTT.

V usage is TRBV27 and J usage is TRBJ1-2; 10 bases align to TRBD1. The J segment lost 7 bases and the V segment lost 3 bases, leaving 5 bases of the junction unmatched. Germline loops: CDR1 MNHEY, CDR2 SMNVEV (reference sequence). This CDR3 has 14 amino acids. CDR3 loop: CASSFRDRGGGYTF. CDR3 coding DNA: TGTGCCAGCAGTTTCCGGGACAGGGGAGGTGGCTACACCTTC.

This clone was counted once. The chain couples TRBV30 to TRBJ1-6, with 7 bases matching TRBD1. The length of the CDR3 is 15 residues. Germline V gene lookup returns CDR1 GTSNPN and CDR2 SVGIG (reference sequence). V was clipped by 3 bases and J by 4 bases; unmatched bases: 6. The DNA of the CDR3 is TGTGCCTGGAGGGGGAAGGACAGGTATAATTCACCCCTCCACTTT. Translated, it gives CAWRGKDRYNSPLHF.

Concerning this clone itself: The sample holds other DNA sequences that translate to the same CDR3. The chain joins TRBV24-1 to TRBJ2-1; TRBD2 matches 7 bases. The CDR3 has 16 residues. From germline, CDR1 is KGHDR and CDR2 SFDVKD. Trimming at V came to 4 bases and at J to 1 base, leaving 6 bases not matched to a gene. The CDR3 is CATSDPSGGSYNEQFF. The CDR3 coding sequence is TGTGCCACCAGTGACCCTAGCGGAGGGTCCTACAATGAGCAGTTCTTC.

The gene calls are TRBV7-9 and TRBJ2-7; 7 bases match TRBD1. V shed 0 bases, J shed 1 base, and the junction held 9 bases outside the gene matches. This CDR3 comprises 17 residues. Germline V gene data show CDR1 as SEHNR and CDR2 as FQNEAQ (reference sequence). DNA for the CDR3: TGTGCCAGCAGCTTAGCCCTAGGGACAGCCCAGTCCTACGAGCAGTACTTC. Its translation is CASSLALGTAQSYEQYF. Full variable domain (outside the CDR3, taken from reference TRBV7-9 and TRBJ2-7): DTGVSQNPRHKITKRGQNVTFRCDPISEHNRLYWYRQTLGQGPEFLTYFQNEAQLEKSRLLSDRFSAERPKGSFSTLEIQRTEQGDSAMYLCASSLALGTAQSYEQYFGPGTRLTVT.

V gene TRBV29-1 combines with J gene TRBJ1-2, with 7 bases lining up with TRBD1. J gave up 4 bases and V 6 bases, and 11 bases lay outside the gene matches. The CDR3 sequence is 14 residues long. Germline V gives CDR1 SQVTM, CDR2 ANQGSEA. The CDR3 loop is CSVGGQLDPYGYTF. In nucleotides, the CDR3 is TGCAGCGTGGGGGGACAGCTCGATCCCTATGGCTACACCTTC.

The chain has TRBV28 and TRBJ2-1; TRBD2 matches 11 bases. Germline V lookup: CDR1 MDHEN, CDR2 SYDVKM. The CDR3 is 15 amino acids. The V segment lost 6 bases and the J segment 7 bases; nucleotides outside the gene matches: 8. The CDR3, as DNA: TGTGCCAGCAGCCCGCTAGCGGGAGGCGGGAATGAGCAGTTCTTC. As protein: CASSPLAGGGNEQFF.

This rearrangement joins TRBV5-1 to TRBJ2-2; 11 bases are shared with TRBD2. The CDR3 has 16 amino acids. The J segment lost 2 bases and the V segment lost 4 bases, leaving 4 bases of the junction unmatched. Germline V CDR1 and CDR2: SGHRS, YFSETQ. This chain's CDR3 is CASSLGTSGNTGELFF. The CDR3 DNA reads as TGCGCCAGCAGCCTAGGGACTAGCGGAAACACCGGGGAGCTGTTTTTT.

This clone was detected once. V gene TRBV2 combines with J gene TRBJ2-1, with 14 bases identical to TRBD2. Germline V gene sequence: CDR1 SNHLY, CDR2 FYNNEI. This CDR3 spans 17 amino acids. V shed 6 bases and J 5 bases; nucleotides not matched to a gene: 9. The CDR3 is CASRPFPGLAGDNEQFF. CDR3 nucleotide sequence: TGTGCCAGCAGACCCTTTCCGGGACTAGCGGGGGACAATGAGCAGTTCTTC.

This rearrangement joins TRBV5-1 to TRBJ2-7; D is possibly TRBD1 (8 bases). There are 15 residues in the CDR3. CDR1 is SGHRS and CDR2 is YFSETQ in the germline V gene. The V and J ends lost 4 bases and 3 bases respectively, with 17 bases between them. Here the CDR3 DNA reads TGCGCCAGCAGCGGGAGGGTAGGACAGGGCTACGAGCAGTACTTC. It yields the protein CASSGRVGQGYEQYF.

This clone was seen just once. The V and J genes are TRBV6-6 and TRBJ1-1; D is uncertain. Germline values: CDR1 MNHNY, CDR2 SVGAGI (reference sequence). V shed 5 bases and J shed 5 bases, with 9 bases lying between them. The CDR3 runs to 12 residues. CDR3 coding DNA: TGTGCCAGCAGTGGACTTGGGACTGAAGCTTTCTTT. It codes for CASSGLGTEAFF.